Below are 30 T cell receptor beta chains sequenced from a single sample in a study of T cells in Graves' hyperthyroidism and ophthalmopathy. Template material for amplifying TCR beta CDR3 regions consisted of RNA transcripts. TCR CDR3 regions were first amplified by RT-PCR with HTBI primers. TCRdb used MiXCR to reprocess the multiplex PCR reads, holding one entry per CDR3 protein. Among over 350,000 distinct CDR3 sequences listed, 14% to 15% were seen once. Sequenced sample: blood. The source of these receptors is a young man with Graves' ophthalmopathy.

J is TRBJ2-7 and V is TRBV7-8; a possible D gene is TRBD1 (6 bases). The germline V gene encodes CDR1 SGHVS and CDR2 FQNEAQ. The CDR3 totals 15 residues. V was cut by 0 bases and J by 7 bases, with 16 bases left in between. CDR3 protein: CASSLAGASTGEQYF. For the CDR3, the DNA is TGTGCCAGCAGCTTAGCGGGGGCGTCAACTGGGGAGCAGTACTTC.

This clonotype appeared a few times. This may stem from a read error, because a much larger clone lies one nucleotide away. The chain joins TRBV7-2 to TRBJ1-2; D remains unclear. Trimming took 7 bases from V and 6 from J, leaving 15 bases between them. The CDR3 is 13 residues long. Germline V CDR1 and CDR2: SGHTA, FQGNSA. The CDR3 DNA follows: TGTGCCAGCATTGGCCTTATGAGGGATGGCTACACCTTC. Amino acid sequence: CASIGLMRDGYTF.

The sample holds one count of this clonotype. The chain couples TRBV19 to TRBJ1-5, with D unclear. The CDR3 sequence is 13 residues long. The germline V gene has CDR1 LNHDA and CDR2 SQIVND (reference sequence). With 10 bases removed from V and 5 bases from J, the gap between germline ends came to 15 bases. This CDR3 reads CATHEAPYQPQHF. CDR3 DNA sequence: TGTGCCACCCATGAGGCACCCTATCAGCCCCAGCATTTT. Based on the CDR3 plus reference TRBV19 and TRBJ1-5, the full variable domain is DGGITQSPKYLFRKEGQNVTLSCEQNLNHDAMYWYRQDPGQGLRLIYYSQIVNDFQKGDIAEGYSVSREKKESFPLTVTSAQKNPTAFYLCATHEAPYQPQHFGDGTRLSIL.

This clonotype was recorded at least ten times. V is TRBV11-2 and J is TRBJ2-1; maybe TRBD2 (6 bases). With 1 base removed from V and 4 bases from J, the gap between germline ends came to 14 bases. CDR3 length equals 16 residues. Germline CDR1 and CDR2: SGHAT and FQNNGV. CDR3 DNA: TGTGCCAGCAGCTTAGTGGTTAGCGGTACTTACAATGAGCAGTTCTTC. This gives the protein CASSLVVSGTYNEQFF.

The CDR3 reads CASSGDRGFFDEQFF. The CDR3 DNA is TGTGCCAGCAGCGGCGACAGGGGTTTCTTCGATGAGCAGTTCTTC. This chain connects TRBV11-2 to TRBJ2-1; 8 positions agree with TRBD1. The V gene end was trimmed by 5 bases and the J gene end by 8 bases; junction bases not matched to a gene: 11. The CDR3 extends over 15 amino acids. Germline V gene data show CDR1 as SGHAT and CDR2 as FQNNGV.

This clonotype came up many times. V and J are TRBV4-2 and TRBJ2-2; perhaps TRBD2 as D (5 bases). The CDR3 length is 17 residues. The germline CDR1 and CDR2 sequences are LGHNA and YNFKEQ. The ends were cut back, 1 base at V and 4 bases at J, with 16 bases in the middle. CDR3: CASSQALPSIGTGELFF. Written as DNA, the CDR3 is TGTGCCAGCAGCCAAGCGCTCCCTAGCATAGGCACCGGGGAGCTGTTTTTT.

This clonotype was counted many times. A junction end diverges from the germline sequence, so it may reflect a read error. The J gene is TRBJ2-2, the V gene TRBV11-2; the D gene is possibly TRBD1 (6 bases). Germline CDR1 is SGHAT and CDR2 is FQNNGV. This CDR3 region has 14 residues. The CDR3 nucleotides read TGTGCCAGCAGCTCACTAACAGGGCGGTATTGGGTAATTTTT. Amino acids: CASSSLTGRYWVIF.

Many counts were recorded for this clonotype. The rearrangement joins TRBV12-3 or TRBV12-4 to TRBJ2-5; TRBD1 matches at 9 bases. J lost 4 bases, V lost 5 bases, and 5 bases had no gene match. This CDR3 contains 14 residues. The CDR3 loop reads CASSLRGQGETQYF. CDR3 DNA: TGTGCCAGCAGTCTAAGGGGACAGGGAGAGACCCAGTACTTC.

V usage is TRBV28 and J usage is TRBJ2-7; 9 bases match TRBD1. Germline-derived CDR1 and CDR2 are MDHEN and SYDVKM. The CDR3 consists of 16 residues. V lost 4 bases to trimming and J lost 4 bases; unmatched junction nucleotides: 11. CDR3 in amino acids: CASSSLPGQGRYEQYF. Written as DNA, the CDR3 is TGTGCCAGCAGTTCCCTCCCGGGACAGGGCCGATACGAGCAGTACTTC.

Ten or more counts support this clonotype. V usage is TRBV20-1 and J usage is TRBJ2-1; D may match TRBD1 or TRBD2 (5 bases each). Germline loops: CDR1 DFQATT, CDR2 SNEGSKA (reference sequence). CDR3 length: 14 amino acids. V was trimmed by 6 bases and J by 0 bases, leaving 12 bases between them. This CDR3 reads CSAGTISSYNEQFF. As DNA, the CDR3 is TGCAGTGCCGGGACGATTAGCTCCTACAATGAGCAGTTCTTC.

This sequence joins TRBV7-2 and TRBJ2-3, with D perhaps matching TRBD2 (6 bases). CDR1 is SGHTA and CDR2 is FQGNSA in the germline V gene. V was cut by 5 bases and J by 3 bases, with 18 bases left in between. The CDR3 runs to 16 residues. The chain's CDR3 is CASSPGFGSGTDTQYF. DNA of the CDR3: TGTGCCAGCAGCCCCGGGTTCGGGAGCGGGACAGATACGCAGTATTTT.

This clonotype was seen ten or more times. This rearrangement joins TRBV29-1 to TRBJ2-1; TRBD2 aligns across 9 bases. With 4 bases clipped from V and 3 bases from J, the junction kept 7 bases outside the gene matches. This CDR3 spans 15 amino acids. Germline CDR1 SQVTM, CDR2 ANQGSEA. The DNA of the CDR3 is TGCAGCGTTGTCCGCCTAGCGGGAAGCTACAATGAGCAGTTCTTC. It translates to CSVVRLAGSYNEQFF.

Of note for this clonotype: Given a much more abundant clone one base away, this may be a read error. The chain joins TRBV6-1 to TRBJ2-7; 7 nucleotides line up with TRBD1. CDR1 MNHNS and CDR2 SASEGT come from the germline V gene. V lost 1 base to trimming and J lost 9 bases; unmatched junction nucleotides: 3. The CDR3 length is 12 residues. The CDR3 DNA reads TGTGCCAGCAGTGAAGTAGGGGGCGGGCAGTACTTC. This encodes CASSEVGGGQYF.

The table lists this clonotype with a few counts. The CDR3 protein is CASSPLLLAWETQYF. The CDR3 DNA reads as TGTGCCAGCAGTCCCCTCCTCCTAGCTTGGGAGACCCAGTACTTC. The chain uses TRBV28 and TRBJ2-5; tentatively, D is TRBD2 (5 bases). Germline V gene data show CDR1 as MDHEN and CDR2 as SYDVKM. The ends were cut back, 5 bases at V and 5 bases at J, with 18 bases in the middle. The length of the CDR3 is 15 residues.

J is TRBJ2-4 and V is TRBV29-1; TRBD2 is a possible D gene (6 bases). Deletions cut 6 bases from V and 9 bases from J, with 18 bases between. Germline V gene data show CDR1 as SQVTM and CDR2 as ANQGSEA. The CDR3 length is 13 residues. The CDR3 sequence: CSVFGTPGSIQYF. The CDR3 region has the DNA TGCAGCGTCTTCGGGACTCCTGGGAGCATTCAGTACTTC. Variable domain in full (rest from reference TRBV29-1 and TRBJ2-4): SAVISQKPSRDICQRGTSLTIQCQVDSQVTMMFWYRQQPGQSLTLIATANQGSEATYESGFVIDKFPISRPNLTFSTLTVSNMSPEDSSIYLCSVFGTPGSIQYFGAGTRLSVL.

This clonotype appeared many times. This sequence joins TRBV7-2 and TRBJ2-7; 12 bases match TRBD2. Per germline, CDR1 SGHTA and CDR2 FQGNSA. The J segment lost 4 bases and the V segment lost 5 bases, leaving 6 bases of the junction unmatched. This CDR3 region has 15 residues. The CDR3 DNA is TGTGCCAGCAGCCCCCACCTAGCGGGGGGGTACGAGCAGTACTTC. This translates into CASSPHLAGGYEQYF. Full variable domain (missing parts from reference TRBV7-2 and TRBJ2-7): GAGVSQSPSNKVTEKGKDVELRCDPISGHTALYWYRQSLGQGLEFLIYFQGNSAPDKSGLPSDRFSAERTGGSVSTLTIQRTQQEDSAVYLCASSPHLAGGYEQYFGPGTRLTVT.

This clonotype was detected many times. This sequence joins TRBV18 and TRBJ2-1; D possibly corresponds to TRBD1 (6 bases). CDR3 length: 15 amino acids. Per the germline V gene, CDR1 is KGHSH and CDR2 is LQKENI. Trimming took 5 bases from V and 8 from J, leaving 19 bases between them. The CDR3 loop is CASSSRLQGMDEQFF. In DNA, the CDR3 is TGTGCCAGCTCATCAAGACTACAGGGTATGGATGAGCAGTTCTTC.

This clonotype appeared a few times. The chain couples TRBV5-1 to TRBJ1-4, with D possibly matching TRBD1 (6 bases). Trimming cost V 2 bases and J 4 bases, with 9 bases left between them. Germline assignment: CDR1 SGHRS and CDR2 YFSETQ. This CDR3 contains 14 residues. CDR3 bases: TGCGCCAGCAGCTTAAAGGACAGTAATGAAAAACTGTTTTTT. Protein: CASSLKDSNEKLFF. Full variable domain (outside the CDR3, taken from reference TRBV5-1 and TRBJ1-4): KAGVTQTPRYLIKTRGQQVTLSCSPISGHRSVSWYQQTPGQGLQFLFEYFSETQRNKGNFPGRFSGRQFSNSRSEMNVSTLELGDSALYLCASSLKDSNEKLFFGSGTQLSVL.

This rearrangement joins TRBV6-1 to TRBJ2-3; tentative D call: TRBD1 (6 bases). Germline assignment: CDR1 MNHNS and CDR2 SASEGT. The CDR3 length is 15 residues. V was shortened by 6 bases and J by 2 bases, with 15 bases between the two germline ends. The CDR3 DNA is TGTGCCAGCAGACCTGGACAGCTCCACACAGATACGCAGTATTTT. Encoded protein: CASRPGQLHTDTQYF.

This clonotype was picked up many times. This chain joins TRBV12-3 or TRBV12-4 and TRBJ1-5; 9 bases agree with TRBD1. The CDR3 runs to 15 residues. Trimming at V came to 6 bases and at J to 4 bases, leaving 7 bases not matched to a gene. DNA of the CDR3: TGTGCCAGCAGCCTCACAGGGGGCGCGAATCAGCCCCAGCATTTT. Its protein product is CASSLTGGANQPQHF.

Ten or more counts support this clonotype. This chain connects TRBV3-1 to TRBJ2-1, with TRBD2 matching over 13 bases. Germline values: CDR1 LGHDT, CDR2 YNNKEL (reference sequence). V shed 3 bases and J 4 bases; nucleotides not matched to a gene: 6. This CDR3 has 17 residues. CDR3 nucleotides: TGTGCCAGCAGCCACACGACTAGCGGGAGGACATACAATGAGCAGTTCTTC. Translating it yields CASSHTTSGRTYNEQFF.

The V and J genes are TRBV9 and TRBJ1-4; possibly TRBD1 for D (5 bases). Trimming removed 0 bases from V and 7 bases from J, with 13 bases in between. The V gene's germline CDR1 is SGDLS and CDR2 YYNGEE. This CDR3 has 15 amino acids. The DNA for the CDR3 is TGTGCCAGCAGCGTAGGGGCAGGGCTTAGTGAAAAACTGTTTTTT. Protein product: CASSVGAGLSEKLFF.

This clonotype occurred many times. The chain joins TRBV24-1 to TRBJ2-5, with TRBD1 as a possible D gene (5 bases). V shed 5 bases and J shed 5 bases, with 14 bases lying between them. Germline-derived CDR1 and CDR2 are KGHDR and SFDVKD. The CDR3 has 14 amino acids. CDR3 protein: CATSVAGFGETQYF. The CDR3 bases are TGTGCCACCAGTGTCGCAGGGTTTGGGGAGACCCAGTACTTC.

The rearrangement uses TRBV13 and TRBJ2-7, with unresolved D. The CDR3 runs to 14 residues. With 5 bases removed from V and 5 bases from J, the gap between germline ends came to 16 bases. Germline CDR1 reads PRHDT; CDR2 reads FYEKMQ (reference sequence). The CDR3 loop is CASSPVGSTHEQYF. CDR3 nucleotide sequence: TGTGCCAGCAGCCCCGTAGGCAGTACCCACGAGCAGTACTTC. The full variable domain, its missing parts supplied by reference TRBV13 and TRBJ2-7, is AAGVIQSPRHLIKEKRETATLKCYPIPRHDTVYWYQQGPGQDPQFLISFYEKMQSDKGSIPDRFSAQQFSDYHSELNMSSLELGDSALYFCASSPVGSTHEQYFGPGTRLTVT.

Ten or more counts support this clonotype. The CDR3, as DNA: TGTGCCAGCAGTTACCCGACTGGGGGGAGTAGCGGGGTGGAGACCCAGTACTTC. Its translation: CASSYPTGGSSGVETQYF. This chain joins TRBV6-5 and TRBJ2-5, with 8 bases that match TRBD2. The CDR3 totals 18 residues. Trimming took 2 bases from V and 5 from J; bases not matched to a gene: 16. The V gene's germline CDR1 is MNHEY and CDR2 SVGAGI.

The sample holds a few counts of this clonotype. The rearrangement uses TRBV19 and TRBJ2-1, with D unresolved. V was shortened by 2 bases and J by 8 bases, with 10 bases between the two germline ends. The CDR3 has 13 amino acids. The germline CDR1 and CDR2 sequences are LNHDA and SQIVND (reference sequence). The CDR3 is CASSIIAGDEQFF. The DNA of the CDR3 is TGTGCCAGTAGTATAATAGCAGGCGATGAGCAGTTCTTC.

This clonotype was recorded only once. This chain uses TRBV20-1 with TRBJ2-3; 9 nucleotides match TRBD1. The CDR3 consists of 16 residues. Per germline, CDR1 DFQATT and CDR2 SNEGSKA (reference sequence). V lost 0 bases to trimming and J lost 0 bases; unmatched junction nucleotides: 4. The CDR3 DNA is TGCAGTGCTAGAGAAGGGACAGGGAGGAGCACAGATACGCAGTATTTT. Protein: CSAREGTGRSTDTQYF.

This clonotype was picked up many times. The V and J genes are TRBV6-1 and TRBJ2-7; unclear D gene. CDR1 and CDR2 (germline): MNHNS, SASEGT. This CDR3 has 13 residues. Between the trimmed V and J ends, which lost 7 bases and 0 bases, there was a span of 10 bases. As DNA, the CDR3 is TGTGCCAGCACCCCGACTGACTCCTACGAGCAGTACTTC. This sequence encodes CASTPTDSYEQYF.

The CDR3, as DNA: TGTGCCAGCAGCGTAGATGGAGGGGGCTTCACCGGGGAGCTGTTTTTT. This gives the protein CASSVDGGGFTGELFF. This chain links TRBV9 with TRBJ2-2, with D tentatively TRBD1 (7 bases). Per germline, CDR1 SGDLS and CDR2 YYNGEE. This CDR3 is 16 amino acids long. V gave up 0 bases and J gave up 4 bases, with 13 bases separating them.

Ten or more counts support this clonotype. This sequence joins TRBV11-1 and TRBJ1-1; TRBD1 matches at 7 bases. Unmatched junction bases numbered 4, after V lost 1 base and J lost 5 bases. This CDR3 has 14 amino acids. Germline CDR1 and CDR2: SGHAT and FQDESV (reference sequence). This chain's CDR3 is CASSLVGQRTEAFF. As DNA, the CDR3 is TGTGCCAGCAGCTTAGTGGGACAGCGGACTGAAGCTTTCTTT.